The 8 T cell receptor beta chains reported below all come from one sample, sequenced in a study of PD-L1 blockade in urothelial cancer. Assay: immunoSEQ multiplex PCR; the TCRdb copy retains only in-frame clones and omits some. The data show about 43,000 clones, 80% seen once. Time point meaning: pretreatment peripheral blood. The source was PBMCs, collected around atezolizumab (anti-PD-L1) treatment. Receptors were obtained from a man in his 60s with urothelial cancer.

The chain is built from TRBV7-2 and TRBJ2-1; 10 bases are a match to TRBD2. Germline CDR1 is SGHTA and CDR2 is FQGNSA. The length of the CDR3 is 17 residues. J was trimmed by 7 bases and V by 5 bases; bases with no gene match: 14. The CDR3 is CASSPPNSLAGANEQFF. CDR3 in DNA: TGTGCCAGCAGCCCCCCGAATAGTCTAGCGGGAGCGAATGAGCAGTTCTTC.

The table lists this clone with a few counts. The chain has TRBV5-1 and TRBJ1-2; D is perhaps TRBD1 (6 bases). CDR3 size: 14 residues. V was shortened by 4 bases and J by 8 bases, with 18 bases between the two germline ends. The V gene's germline CDR1 is SGHRS and CDR2 YFSETQ. In DNA, the CDR3 is TGCGCCAGCAGCCCCGAACAGGGTTCGGAGGGCTACACCTTC. Translating gives CASSPEQGSEGYTF.

The chain recombines TRBV28 with TRBJ1-2, with a tentative D call TRBD1 (6 bases). The ends were cut back, 6 bases at V and 6 bases at J, with 20 bases in the middle. The CDR3 spans 15 residues. Germline V gene lookup returns CDR1 MDHEN and CDR2 SYDVKM. CDR3 region: CASSSGGARSHGYTF. The CDR3 DNA reads TGTGCCAGCAGCTCCGGGGGGGCACGGTCACATGGCTACACCTTC.

This chain joins TRBV28 and TRBJ2-7; 11 bases agree with TRBD2. The CDR3 is made up of 16 amino acids. Germline V gene sequence: CDR1 MDHEN, CDR2 SYDVKM. The V and J ends lost 5 bases and 3 bases, in that order; junction bases with no gene match: 9. The CDR3 DNA is TGTGCCAGCAGTAAACTAGCGGGAGTTTCACTCTACGAGCAGTACTTC. Protein: CASSKLAGVSLYEQYF.

V and J are TRBV19 and TRBJ1-1; D not resolved. The CDR3 is made up of 13 amino acids. The V gene's germline CDR1 is LNHDA and CDR2 SQIVND (reference sequence). Trimming took 7 bases from V and 1 from J, leaving 10 bases between them. As DNA, the CDR3 is TGTGCCAGTAACATCAGGCCGAACACTGAAGCTTTCTTT. It yields the protein CASNIRPNTEAFF.

The gene calls are TRBV10-3 and TRBJ1-2, with D possibly TRBD1 on 5 matching bases. The CDR3 has 15 amino acids. CDR1 and CDR2 (germline): ENHRY, SYGVKD. Trimming stripped 2 bases from V and 3 bases from J, with 13 bases between. The CDR3 loop is CAISETKGKDYGYTF. CDR3 coding DNA: TGTGCCATCAGTGAGACGAAGGGGAAAGACTATGGCTACACCTTC.

As DNA, the CDR3 is TGTGCCAGCAGCTTCGACAGGGGTTCGTACGAGCAGTACTTC. It yields the protein CASSFDRGSYEQYF. The chain combines TRBV5-4 with TRBJ2-7, with TRBD1 matching 8 bases. This CDR3 is 14 amino acids long. Germline CDR1 is SGHNT and CDR2 is YYREEE (reference sequence). The J segment lost 4 bases and the V segment lost 2 bases, leaving 5 bases of the junction unmatched.

The J gene is TRBJ2-3, the V gene TRBV6-1, with 8 bases fitting TRBD1. Unmatched junction bases numbered 9, after V lost 5 bases and J lost 11 bases. Germline loops: CDR1 MNHNS, CDR2 SASEGT. The CDR3 totals 13 residues. Written as DNA, the CDR3 is TGTGCCAGCAGTTTAAATTCCGGGACAGGGCAGTATTTT. It codes for CASSLNSGTGQYF.